These T cell receptor beta chains were read from a single sample in a study of response to subunit inactivated influenza vaccine. TCRdb ran MiXCR on the RT-PCR reads and lists one entry per CDR3 protein. Of more than 550,000 distinct CDR3 sequences in the sample, roughly 12% were seen once. Sample: PBMCs from blood, taken on the day of vaccination. Receptors were obtained from a man aged 45 to 65 who received an inactivated influenza vaccine. CDR3s include the opening cysteine and the closing phenylalanine or tryptophan. The D gene is left open where the match is weak. The size entry is marked missing in some rows and otherwise reads once, few, many or a size class.

clone_size | d_call | j_call | v_call | cdr3_length | cdr3_nt | cdr3_aa
few | NA | TRBJ2-3 | TRBV12-3/TRBV12-4 | 14 | TGTGCCAGCAGTTTATGGGCAGGGCCAGATACGCAGTATTTT | CASSLWAGPDTQYF
NA | NA | TRBJ2-1 | TRBV15 | 15 | TGTGCCACCAGCAGAGAAAGGAACTACTACAATGAGCAGTTCTTC | CATSRERNYYNEQFF
many | NA | TRBJ2-3 | TRBV27 | 13 | TGTGCCAGCAGTTTAATGGGCACAGATACGCAGTATTTT | CASSLMGTDTQYF
few | TRBD2 | TRBJ2-7 | TRBV6-2/TRBV6-3 | 16 | TGTGCCAGCAAATTCGGCTCCGGGACTAGCGGTTACGAGCAGTACTTC | CASKFGSGTSGYEQYF
few | TRBD1 | TRBJ1-6 | TRBV30 | 14 | TGTGCCTGGAGTTATGGACAGGGAGGCTCACCCCTCCACTTT | CAWSYGQGGSPLHF
many | TRBD2 | TRBJ2-1 | TRBV29-1 | 15 | TGCAGCGTTGATACTAGCGGGAGCTCCTACAATGAGCAGTTCTTC | CSVDTSGSSYNEQFF
NA | NA | TRBJ2-7 | TRBV27 | 16 | TGTGCCAGCAGTTTAACCGGCCAGGGCGGACCCTACGAGCAGTACTTC | CASSLTGQGGPYEQYF
few | TRBD2 | TRBJ2-5 | TRBV3-1 | 15 | TGTGCCAGCAGCTATGCCAGCGGGGGCGGGGAGACCCAGTACTTC | CASSYASGGGETQYF
few | NA | TRBJ1-1 | TRBV3-1 | 13 | TGTGCCAGCAGCCGCGTCGAGGGGACTGAAGCTTTCTTT | CASSRVEGTEAFF
few | TRBD2 | TRBJ2-3 | TRBV7-8 | 13 | TGTGCCAGCAGCGCGGGGGGAGCAGATACGCAGTATTTT | CASSAGGADTQYF
few | NA | TRBJ2-1 | TRBV29-1 | 11 | TGCAGCGTTGCCGGGATCAATGAGCAGTTCTTC | CSVAGINEQFF
NA | NA | TRBJ2-7 | TRBV12-3/TRBV12-4 | 17 | TGTGCCAGCAGCCCAAGGATAGTGTACGCTCCTAGCTACGAGCAGTACTTC | CASSPRIVYAPSYEQYF
many | TRBD2 | TRBJ2-7 | TRBV10-3 | 15 | TGTGCCATCAGTGAGTCTCGGACTAGCGGCTACGAGCAGTACTTC | CAISESRTSGYEQYF
NA | NA | TRBJ2-2 | TRBV12-3/TRBV12-4 | 12 | TGTGCCAGCAGTATCTCGGGCGGGGAGCTGTTTTTT | CASSISGGELFF
NA | NA | TRBJ2-7 | TRBV29-1 | 14 | TGCAGCGTTGAAGGGGGTACGGCAGGGACTGAGCAGTACTTC | CSVEGGTAGTEQYF
NA | NA | TRBJ2-6 | TRBV15 | 18 | TGTGCCACCAGCGTTCTCCCGGGACTCTTCTCTGGGGCCAACGTCCTGACTTTC | CATSVLPGLFSGANVLTF
NA | NA | TRBJ2-1 | TRBV18 | 14 | TGTGCCAGCTCACCACCGGACTGGAGCAATGAGCAGTTCTTC | CASSPPDWSNEQFF